The 9 T cell receptor beta chains reported below all come from one sample, sequenced in a study of blood T cell repertoires in COVID-19. Sequenced by immunoSEQ multiplex PCR; TCRdb stores in-frame clones only, minus some. Of 85,000 to 110,000 clones listed, roughly 88% were seen once; the top ten hold 3.5%. The specimen was peripheral blood. The receptors shown here come from a human donor in a cohort sampled during active COVID-19.

The chain links TRBV12-3 or TRBV12-4 to TRBJ1-1, with a tentative D call TRBD1 (5 bases). V lost 9 bases and J 1 base, leaving 12 bases between the germline ends. CDR3 length: 13 amino acids. The CDR3 protein is CASTAGRNTEAFF. CDR3 DNA: TGTGCCAGTACGGCGGGGCGGAACACTGAAGCTTTCTTT.

The rearrangement uses TRBV7-9 and TRBJ2-7; unclear D gene. CDR1 and CDR2 from the germline V gene are SEHNR and FQNEAQ (reference sequence). CDR3 length: 14 residues. Deletions cut 1 base from V and 3 bases from J, with 10 bases between. Here the CDR3 DNA reads TGTGCCAGCAGCTTAGATAGGCAGGTCTACGAGCAGTACTTC. Protein: CASSLDRQVYEQYF.

The rearrangement links TRBV27 to TRBJ2-7, with 7 bases lining up with TRBD2. This CDR3 contains 16 residues. Per germline, CDR1 MNHEY and CDR2 SMNVEV (reference sequence). Trimming removed 6 bases from V and 3 bases from J; junction bases left unmatched: 14. CDR3 bases: TGTGCCAGCAGCTATCGCGGACTAGTCCCCAACTACGAGCAGTACTTC. It translates to CASSYRGLVPNYEQYF.

This chain joins TRBV7-9 and TRBJ2-1; 14 bases align to TRBD2. Germline V lookup: CDR1 SEHNR, CDR2 FQNEAQ (reference sequence). V trimming: 7 bases; J trimming: 1 base; junction bases outside the gene matches: 6. The length of the CDR3 is 17 residues. CDR3 nucleotide sequence: TGTGCCAGCACCGACGGACTAGCGGGAGGTTCCTACAATGAGCAGTTCTTC. It yields the protein CASTDGLAGGSYNEQFF.

This sequence joins TRBV24-1 and TRBJ2-7, with a possible D match to TRBD1 (6 bases). There are 14 residues in the CDR3. Per the germline V gene, CDR1 is KGHDR and CDR2 is SFDVKD. V lost 5 bases and J 3 bases, leaving 13 bases between the germline ends. The CDR3 region is CATSATGLIYEQYF. CDR3 nucleotides: TGTGCCACCAGTGCTACAGGGTTGATCTACGAGCAGTACTTC.

CDR3 in amino acids: CAWSTNRDPSGANVLTF. For the CDR3, the DNA is TGTGCCTGGAGTACCAACAGGGATCCCTCTGGGGCCAACGTCCTGACTTTC. The chain combines TRBV30 with TRBJ2-6, with TRBD1 as a possible D gene (6 bases). Germline V CDR1 and CDR2: GTSNPN, SVGIG (reference sequence). CDR3 length: 17 amino acids. V was clipped by 2 bases and J by 0 bases, with 14 bases between them.

This clone came up once. The chain has TRBV3-1 (or the pseudogene TRBV3-2) and TRBJ1-4, with a weak D call TRBD1 (5 bases). The CDR3 sequence is 16 residues long. Trimming took 0 bases from V and 0 from J, leaving 8 bases between them. CDR1 and CDR2 (germline): LGHDT, YNNKEL (reference sequence). CDR3 bases: TGTGCCAGCAGCCAAGAAGGGGTTCCAACTAATGAAAAACTGTTTTTT. Encoded protein: CASSQEGVPTNEKLFF.

The gene calls are TRBV9 and TRBJ2-5; D might be TRBD1 (6 bases). From germline, CDR1 is SGDLS and CDR2 YYNGEE. The V end was cut by 0 bases, the J end by 5 bases, with 14 bases between. There are 15 residues in the CDR3. CDR3 nucleotide sequence: TGTGCCAGCAGCGTAGGAGGGGACAATAGGGAGACCCAGTACTTC. Its translation: CASSVGGDNRETQYF.

This chain joins TRBV27 and TRBJ1-2; 7 nucleotides align to TRBD1. Looked up from germline, CDR1 is MNHEY and CDR2 is SMNVEV (reference sequence). The CDR3 contains 15 residues. V was pared by 3 bases and J by 4 bases, with 8 bases of the junction left unmatched. As DNA, the CDR3 is TGTGCCAGCAGTTTGGGGGACAGTCTTAGCTATGGCTACACCTTC. This gives the protein CASSLGDSLSYGYTF.